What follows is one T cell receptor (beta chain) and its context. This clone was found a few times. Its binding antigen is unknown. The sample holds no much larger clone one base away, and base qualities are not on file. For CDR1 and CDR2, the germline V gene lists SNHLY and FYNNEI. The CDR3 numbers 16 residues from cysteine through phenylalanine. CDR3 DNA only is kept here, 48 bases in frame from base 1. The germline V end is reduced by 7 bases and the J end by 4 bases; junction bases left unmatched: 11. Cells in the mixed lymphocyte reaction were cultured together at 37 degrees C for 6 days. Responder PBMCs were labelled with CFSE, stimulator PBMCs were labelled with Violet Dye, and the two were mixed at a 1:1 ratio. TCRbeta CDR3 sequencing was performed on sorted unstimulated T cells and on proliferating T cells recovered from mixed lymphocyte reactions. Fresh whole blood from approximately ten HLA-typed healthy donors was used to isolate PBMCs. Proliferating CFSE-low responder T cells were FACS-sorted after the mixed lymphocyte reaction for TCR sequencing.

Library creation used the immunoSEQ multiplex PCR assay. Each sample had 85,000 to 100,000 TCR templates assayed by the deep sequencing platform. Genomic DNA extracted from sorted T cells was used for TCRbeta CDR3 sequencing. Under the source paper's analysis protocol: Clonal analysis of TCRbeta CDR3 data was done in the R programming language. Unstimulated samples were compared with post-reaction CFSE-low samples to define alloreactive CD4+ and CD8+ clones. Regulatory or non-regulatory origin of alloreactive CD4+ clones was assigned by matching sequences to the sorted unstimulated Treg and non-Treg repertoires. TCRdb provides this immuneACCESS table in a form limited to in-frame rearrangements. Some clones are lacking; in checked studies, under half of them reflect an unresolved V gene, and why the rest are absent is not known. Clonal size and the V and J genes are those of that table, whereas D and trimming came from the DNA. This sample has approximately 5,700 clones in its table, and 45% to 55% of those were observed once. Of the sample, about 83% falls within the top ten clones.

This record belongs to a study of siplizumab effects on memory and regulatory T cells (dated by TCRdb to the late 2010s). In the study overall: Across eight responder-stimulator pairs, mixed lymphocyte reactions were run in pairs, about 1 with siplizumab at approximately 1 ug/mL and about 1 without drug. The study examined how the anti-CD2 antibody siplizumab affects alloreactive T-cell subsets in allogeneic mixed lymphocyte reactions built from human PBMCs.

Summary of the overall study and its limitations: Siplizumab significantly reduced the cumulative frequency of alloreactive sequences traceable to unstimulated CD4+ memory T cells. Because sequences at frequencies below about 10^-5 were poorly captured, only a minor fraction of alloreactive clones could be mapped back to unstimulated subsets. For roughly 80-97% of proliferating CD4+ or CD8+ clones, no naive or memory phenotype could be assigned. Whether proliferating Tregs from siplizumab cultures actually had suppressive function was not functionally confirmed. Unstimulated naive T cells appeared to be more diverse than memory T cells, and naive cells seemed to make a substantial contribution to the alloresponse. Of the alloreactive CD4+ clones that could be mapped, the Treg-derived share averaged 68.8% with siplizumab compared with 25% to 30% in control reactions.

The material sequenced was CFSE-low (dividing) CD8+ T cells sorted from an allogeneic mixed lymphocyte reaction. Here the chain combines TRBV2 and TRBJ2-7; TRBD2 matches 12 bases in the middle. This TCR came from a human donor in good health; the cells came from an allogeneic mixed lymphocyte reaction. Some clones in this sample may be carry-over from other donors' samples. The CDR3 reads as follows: CASISGSGLAGYEQYF. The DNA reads TGTGCCAGCATTTCAGGTTCCGGACTAGCGGGGTACGAGCAGTACTTC. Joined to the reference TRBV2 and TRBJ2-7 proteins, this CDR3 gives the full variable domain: EPEVTQTPSHQVTQMGQEVILRCVPISNHLYFYWYRQILGQKVEFLVSFYNNEISEKSEIFDDQFSVERPDGSNFTLKIRSTKLEDSAMYFCASISGSGLAGYEQYFGPGTRLTVT.